These T cell receptor beta chains were read from a single sample in a study of control samples from healthy donors and cancer patients. Sequencing used immunoSEQ multiplex PCR; TCRdb keeps in-frame clones, though not all of them. Among about 130,000 clones listed, about 92% were seen once. Sequenced sample: blood. These TCRs come from a woman aged 45-65 years in good health. Each CDR3 is given with its conserved first and last residue. The D gene is left open where the match is weak. The listing skips clone size in some rows; elsewhere it reads once, few, many or a size class.

-,14,TRBV2,TRBJ2-7,-,CASIGILGGDEQYF,TGTGCCAGCATCGGTATATTGGGGGGCGACGAGCAGTACTTC
-,14,TRBV2,TRBJ1-2,-,CASSITPGMDGYTF,TGTGCCAGCAGCATTACACCGGGTATGGATGGCTACACCTTC
-,10,TRBV29-1,TRBJ1-2,-,CSVVGNGYTF,TGCAGCGTTGTGGGGAATGGCTACACCTTC
-,14,TRBV27,TRBJ1-2,TRBD1,CASSVRQGGYGYTF,TGTGCCAGCAGTGTAAGACAGGGAGGGTATGGCTACACCTTC
-,17,TRBV9,TRBJ1-2,-,CASSVKRPDKTTDGYTF,TGTGCCAGCAGCGTAAAAAGGCCCGATAAGACGACGGATGGCTACACCTTC
-,17,TRBV7-2,TRBJ2-1,TRBD2,CASSPRLADVAYNEQFF,TGTGCCAGCAGCCCGCGACTAGCGGATGTGGCCTACAATGAGCAGTTCTTC
-,16,TRBV6-1,TRBJ2-1,TRBD1,CASSGGTGLAYNEQFF,TGTGCCAGCAGTGGTGGGACAGGGCTCGCCTACAATGAGCAGTTCTTC
-,11,TRBV12-3/TRBV12-4,TRBJ1-1,-,CASSVPTEAFF,TGTGCCAGCAGCGTTCCCACTGAAGCTTTCTTT
-,16,TRBV2,TRBJ2-4,TRBD2,CASSSGGDSFKNIQYF,TGTGCCAGCAGCAGCGGGGGGGATAGTTTCAAAAACATTCAGTACTTC
-,15,TRBV7-6,TRBJ2-1,-,CASSGDRTRHNEQFF,TGTGCCAGCAGCGGTGACAGGACGAGACACAATGAGCAGTTCTTC
once,16,TRBV4-2,TRBJ2-1,TRBD2,CASSQDRSGGANEQFF,TGTGCCAGCAGCCAAGATCGTAGCGGGGGGGCTAATGAGCAGTTCTTC
-,13,TRBV29-1,TRBJ1-1,-,CSAVRGVGTEAFF,TGCAGCGCCGTGCGGGGAGTAGGCACTGAAGCTTTCTTT
-,14,TRBV29-1,TRBJ2-5,-,CSVRVRGGGETQYF,TGCAGCGTAAGAGTTCGGGGAGGAGGCGAGACCCAGTACTTC
-,15,TRBV7-2,TRBJ1-5,TRBD1,CASSPGLRGGQPQHF,TGTGCCAGCAGCCCGGGACTCAGGGGGGGTCAGCCCCAGCATTTT
-,15,TRBV18,TRBJ1-1,-,CASSPSDGTNTEAFF,TGTGCCAGCTCACCCTCGGACGGTACGAACACTGAAGCTTTCTTT
-,11,TRBV29-1,TRBJ1-1,-,CSVRQNTEAFF,TGCAGCGTGCGACAGAACACTGAAGCTTTCTTT
-,13,TRBV27,TRBJ1-4,-,CASSLREREKLFF,TGTGCCAGCAGTTTGCGGGAGAGGGAAAAACTGTTTTTT
-,14,TRBV5-1,TRBJ2-3,-,CASSFPSSTDTQYF,TGCGCCAGCAGCTTTCCGTCCAGCACAGATACGCAGTATTTT